Sequencing of this TCR beta chain was carried out in a study of T-cell reconstitution after alpha-beta-depleted transplantation in children. Germline V gives CDR1 DFQATT, CDR2 SNEGSKA (reference sequence). V was shortened by 1 base and J by 6 bases, with 19 bases between the two germline ends. The CDR3 consists of 15 residues. This sample's TCRbeta library carried unique molecular identifier barcodes. TCRdb redid the calling of the PCR reads with MiXCR, one entry per CDR3 protein. The sample comprises about 240,000 distinct CDR3 sequences, 12% of which are singletons, and roughly 2.6% rests with the top ten. In this sample, this clonotype turned up many times.

This receptor was taken from a human donor who donated a stem cell graft to a child with acute lymphoblastic leukemia. The chain employs TRBV20-1 and TRBJ2-7; the D gene could be TRBD1 or TRBD2 (5 bases each). Source: PBMCs from the stem cell graft donor, taken from the stem cell graft. Here the CDR3 reads CSARVIGTLMGEQYF. CDR3 nucleotides: TGCAGTGCTAGAGTAATAGGGACCCTTATGGGCGAGCAGTACTTC.